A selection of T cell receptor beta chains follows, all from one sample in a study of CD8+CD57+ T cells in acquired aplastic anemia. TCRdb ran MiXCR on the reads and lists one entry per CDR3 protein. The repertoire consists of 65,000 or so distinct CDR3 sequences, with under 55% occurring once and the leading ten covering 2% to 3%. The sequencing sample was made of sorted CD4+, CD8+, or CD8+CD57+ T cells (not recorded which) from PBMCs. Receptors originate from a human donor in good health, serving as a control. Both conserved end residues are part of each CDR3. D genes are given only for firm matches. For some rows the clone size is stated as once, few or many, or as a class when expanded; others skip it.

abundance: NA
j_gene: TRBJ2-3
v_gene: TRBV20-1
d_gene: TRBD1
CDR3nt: TGCAGTGCCAGTAGCAACCGACAGGGCGCAGATACGCAGTATTTT
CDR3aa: CSASSNRQGADTQYF

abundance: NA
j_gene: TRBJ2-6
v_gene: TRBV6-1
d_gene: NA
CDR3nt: TGTGCCAGCAGCCCCCGGGTCTCTGGGGCCAACGTCCTGACTTTC
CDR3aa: CASSPRVSGANVLTF

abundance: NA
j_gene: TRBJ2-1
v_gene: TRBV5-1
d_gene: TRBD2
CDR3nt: TGCGTCAGCAGCTTTGTCTCCGGGGAGGGCAGTGAGCAGTTCTTC
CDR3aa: CVSSFVSGEGSEQFF

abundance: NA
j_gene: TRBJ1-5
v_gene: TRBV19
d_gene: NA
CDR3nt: TGTGCCAGCAGCCTGGGGGACACAGCTAGCACAGATACGCAGCATTTT
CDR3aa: CASSLGDTASTDTQHF

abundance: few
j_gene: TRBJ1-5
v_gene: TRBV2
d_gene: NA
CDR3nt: TGTGCCAGCAGTGGGGGGGCAAATCAGCCCCAGCATTTT
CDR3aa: CASSGGANQPQHF

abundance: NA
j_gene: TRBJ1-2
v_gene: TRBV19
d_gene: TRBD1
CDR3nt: TGTGCCAGTAATGATGGGAGGGGGCTCTATGGCTACACCTTC
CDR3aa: CASNDGRGLYGYTF

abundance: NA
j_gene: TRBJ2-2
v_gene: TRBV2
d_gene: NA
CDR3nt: TGTGCCAGCCGGGTGCTGGGAAACACCGGGGAGCTGTTTTTT
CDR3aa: CASRVLGNTGELFF

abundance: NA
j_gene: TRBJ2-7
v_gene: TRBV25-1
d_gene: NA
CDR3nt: TGTGCCTACACCACGGGTGGTCACGAGCAGTACTTC
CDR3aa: CAYTTGGHEQYF

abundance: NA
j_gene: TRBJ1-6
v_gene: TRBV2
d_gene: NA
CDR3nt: TGTGCCAGCAGCCGAGGGACCCCGTCGAATTCACCCCTCCACTTT
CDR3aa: CASSRGTPSNSPLHF

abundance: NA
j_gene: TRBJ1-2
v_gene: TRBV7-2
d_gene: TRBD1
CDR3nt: TGTGCCAGCAGCTTGGACAGGGGCCATGGCTACACCTTC
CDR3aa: CASSLDRGHGYTF

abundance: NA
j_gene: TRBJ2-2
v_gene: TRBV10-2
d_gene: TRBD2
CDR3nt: TGCGCCAGCAGGCCTCGAACTAGCGGTCTCACCGGGGAGCTGTTTTTT
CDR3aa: CASRPRTSGLTGELFF

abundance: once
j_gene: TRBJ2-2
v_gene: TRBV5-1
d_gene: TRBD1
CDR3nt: TGCGCCAGCAGCCCTTCCGGGACAGGGGTCTTTAACACCGGGGAGCTGTTTTTT
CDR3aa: CASSPSGTGVFNTGELFF

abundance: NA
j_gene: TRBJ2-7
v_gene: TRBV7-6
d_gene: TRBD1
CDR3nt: TGTGCCAGCAGCTCGGGACAGGGGGCAAATCAATACGAGCAGTACTTC
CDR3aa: CASSSGQGANQYEQYF

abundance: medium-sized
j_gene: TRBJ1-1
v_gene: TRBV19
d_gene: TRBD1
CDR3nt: TGTGCCAGTAGTACCCGCGGGACAGGGAGGGCTGAAGCTTTCTTT
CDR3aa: CASSTRGTGRAEAFF

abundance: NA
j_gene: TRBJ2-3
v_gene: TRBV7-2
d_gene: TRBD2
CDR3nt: TGTGCCAGCAGCTTGGGACTAGCGGGGGCGTCAGATACGCAGTATTTT
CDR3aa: CASSLGLAGASDTQYF

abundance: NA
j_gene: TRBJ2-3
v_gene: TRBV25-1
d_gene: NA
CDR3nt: TGTGCCAGCAGTGCCCTACCGACTGCGGGGAGATACACAGATACGCAGTATTTT
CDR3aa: CASSALPTAGRYTDTQYF

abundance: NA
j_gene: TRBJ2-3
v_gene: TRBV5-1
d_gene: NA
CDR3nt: TGCGCCAGCAGCTTGGGCGGCACAGATACGCAGTATTTT
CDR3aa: CASSLGGTDTQYF

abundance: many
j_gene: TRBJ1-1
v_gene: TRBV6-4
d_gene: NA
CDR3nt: TGTGCCAGCAGTGTTAAGGTGGGCACTGAAGCTTTCTTT
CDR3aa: CASSVKVGTEAFF

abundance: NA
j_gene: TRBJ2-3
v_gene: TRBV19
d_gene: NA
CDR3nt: TGTGCCAGTACCTCGAGTTTGTCCCCCGGACCGGGAGATACGCAGTATTTT
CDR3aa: CASTSSLSPGPGDTQYF

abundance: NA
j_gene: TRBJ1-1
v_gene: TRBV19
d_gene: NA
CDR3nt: TGTGCCAGTAGTTCAGAGAACACTGAAGCTTTCTTT
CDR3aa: CASSSENTEAFF

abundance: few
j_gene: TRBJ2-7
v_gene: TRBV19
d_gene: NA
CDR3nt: TGTGCCAGCAGCCACAACACCTACGAGCAGTACTTC
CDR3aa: CASSHNTYEQYF

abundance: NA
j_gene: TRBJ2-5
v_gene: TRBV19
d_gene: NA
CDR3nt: TGTGCCAGTAGCCAGGGAGTTAGAGAGACCCAGTACTTC
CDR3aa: CASSQGVRETQYF

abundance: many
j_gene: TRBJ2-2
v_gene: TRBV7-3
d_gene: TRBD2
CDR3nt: TGTGCCAGCAGCTCCGCCGGAAGCGGGAGATCCGGGGAGCTGTTTTTT
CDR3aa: CASSSAGSGRSGELFF

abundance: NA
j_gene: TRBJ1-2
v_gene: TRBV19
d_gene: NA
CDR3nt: TGTGCCAGTAGAGCGGACTATGGCTACACCTTC
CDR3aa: CASRADYGYTF

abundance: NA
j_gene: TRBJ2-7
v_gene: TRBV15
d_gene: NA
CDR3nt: TGTGCCGCCAGCAGCTTCCGGGACGGACCCTACGAGCAGTACTTC
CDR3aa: CAASSFRDGPYEQYF

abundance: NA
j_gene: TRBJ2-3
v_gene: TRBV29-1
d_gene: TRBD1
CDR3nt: TGCAGCGTGGATGGGACAGGGGGCGCAGATACGCAGTATTTT
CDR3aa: CSVDGTGGADTQYF

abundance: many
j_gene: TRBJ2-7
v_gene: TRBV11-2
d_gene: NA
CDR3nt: TGTGCCAGCAGCTGGCGGACAGCCGAGCAGTACTTC
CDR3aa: CASSWRTAEQYF

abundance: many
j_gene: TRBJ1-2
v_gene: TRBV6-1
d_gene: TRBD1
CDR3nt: TGTGCCAGCAGCGACAGGGGCAACTATGGCTACACCTTC
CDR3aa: CASSDRGNYGYTF

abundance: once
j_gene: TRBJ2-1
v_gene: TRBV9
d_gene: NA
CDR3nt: TGTGCCAGCAGCGTAGGACAGTACAATGAGCAGTTCTTC
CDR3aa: CASSVGQYNEQFF

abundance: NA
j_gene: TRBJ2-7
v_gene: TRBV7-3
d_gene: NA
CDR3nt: TGTGCCAGCAGCTTATGGCCAGCCTACGAGCAGTACTTC
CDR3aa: CASSLWPAYEQYF

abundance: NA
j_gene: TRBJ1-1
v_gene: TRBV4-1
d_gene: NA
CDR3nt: TGCGCCAGCAGCCAAGAAAAAGGTGGACCAAGGGCTGAAGCTTTCTTT
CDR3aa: CASSQEKGGPRAEAFF

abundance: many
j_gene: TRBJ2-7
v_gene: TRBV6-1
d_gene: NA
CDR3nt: TGTGCCAGCAGGACTTACTACGAGCAGTACTTC
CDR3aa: CASRTYYEQYF